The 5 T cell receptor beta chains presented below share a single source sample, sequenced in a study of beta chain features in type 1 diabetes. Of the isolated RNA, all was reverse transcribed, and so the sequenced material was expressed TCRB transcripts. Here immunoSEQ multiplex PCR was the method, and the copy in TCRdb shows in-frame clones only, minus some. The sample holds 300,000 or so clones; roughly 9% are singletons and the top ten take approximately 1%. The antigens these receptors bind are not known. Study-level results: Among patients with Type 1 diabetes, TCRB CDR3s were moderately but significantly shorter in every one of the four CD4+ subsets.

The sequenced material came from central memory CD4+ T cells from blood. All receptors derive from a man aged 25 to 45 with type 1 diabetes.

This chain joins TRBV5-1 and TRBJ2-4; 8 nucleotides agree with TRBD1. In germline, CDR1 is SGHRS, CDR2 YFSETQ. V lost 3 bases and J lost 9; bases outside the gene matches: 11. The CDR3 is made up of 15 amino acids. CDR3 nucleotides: TGCGCCAGCAGCTCGGGAGAACAGGGGGAAGGCATTCAGTACTTC. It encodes CASSSGEQGEGIQYF.

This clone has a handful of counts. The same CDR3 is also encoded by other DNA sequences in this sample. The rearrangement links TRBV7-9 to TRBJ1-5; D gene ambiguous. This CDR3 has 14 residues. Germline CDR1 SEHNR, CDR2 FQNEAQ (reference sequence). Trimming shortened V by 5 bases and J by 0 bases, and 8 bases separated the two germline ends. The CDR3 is CASSLDSSNQPQHF. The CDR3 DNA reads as TGTGCCAGCAGCCTAGACTCTAGCAATCAGCCCCAGCATTTT.

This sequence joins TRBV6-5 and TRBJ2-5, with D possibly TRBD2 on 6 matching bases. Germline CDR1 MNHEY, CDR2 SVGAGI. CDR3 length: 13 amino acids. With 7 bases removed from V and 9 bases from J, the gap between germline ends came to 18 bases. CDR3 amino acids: CASTPFGGAAQYF. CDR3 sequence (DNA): TGTGCCAGCACCCCCTTCGGCGGGGCGGCCCAGTACTTC.

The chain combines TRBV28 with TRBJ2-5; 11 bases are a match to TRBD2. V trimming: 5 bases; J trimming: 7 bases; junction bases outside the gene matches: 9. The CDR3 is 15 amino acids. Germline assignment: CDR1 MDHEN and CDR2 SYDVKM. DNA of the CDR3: TGTGCCAGCAGTATGGCTAGCGGGGGGCGTGGGACCCAGTACTTC. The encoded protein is CASSMASGGRGTQYF.

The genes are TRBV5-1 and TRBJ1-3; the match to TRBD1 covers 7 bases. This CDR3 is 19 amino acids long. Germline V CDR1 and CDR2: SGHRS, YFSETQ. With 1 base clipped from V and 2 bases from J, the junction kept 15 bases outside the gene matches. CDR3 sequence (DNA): TGCGCCAGCAGCTTGCTTCCGAAATTCTCAGGGGGAACTGGAAACACCATATATTTT. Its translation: CASSLLPKFSGGTGNTIYF.